Listed below are T cell receptor beta chains from one sample, sequenced in a study of blood T cells in healthy people across ages. TCRdb itself ran the 5' RACE reads through MiXCR, one entry per CDR3 protein. The sample contains hundreds of thousands of distinct CDR3 sequences, less than 40% of which appear only once. The sequenced sample was blood. These receptors all come from an elderly woman in good health. Each CDR3 is given with its conserved first and last residue. D genes are given only for firm matches. Clone size is stated in some rows and not others, as once, few, many or a class when expanded.

>TRBV11-1|TRBJ1-1|.|few
CASSGQAGTEAFF
TGTGCCAGCAGCGGCCAGGCGGGCACTGAAGCTTTCTTT
>TRBV19|TRBJ2-1|TRBD2|.
CASSLGLAGIGGSYNEQFF
TGTGCCAGTAGTTTGGGACTAGCGGGGATTGGGGGATCATACAATGAGCAGTTCTTC
>TRBV6-5|TRBJ2-1|TRBD2|.
CASSPSGTSSYEQFF
TGTGCCAGCAGTCCTTCCGGGACTAGCAGCTATGAGCAGTTCTTC
>TRBV6-1|TRBJ2-7|.|many
CASARWSYEQYF
TGTGCCAGCGCCCGGTGGTCCTACGAGCAGTACTTC
>TRBV12-3/TRBV12-4|TRBJ1-4|.|few
CASSLENIPRLFF
TGTGCCAGCAGTTTAGAAAACATCCCGAGACTGTTTTTT
>TRBV11-2|TRBJ2-3|TRBD2|.
CASSLAREGDTQYF
TGTGCCAGCAGCTTAGCTCGGGAGGGGGATACGCAGTATTTT
>TRBV7-2|TRBJ2-4|TRBD2|many
CASSLGGLAGGRAKNIQYF
TGTGCCAGCAGCTTAGGAGGACTAGCGGGGGGGCGCGCCAAAAACATTCAGTACTTC
>TRBV20-1|TRBJ2-7|TRBD1|.
CSAIEGATYEQYF
TGCAGTGCTATAGAGGGGGCGACCTACGAGCAGTACTTC
>TRBV29-1|TRBJ2-5|.|once
CSVEDFEEGTQYF
TGCAGCGTTGAAGATTTCGAAGAAGGGACCCAGTACTTC
>TRBV4-1|TRBJ1-1|TRBD1|many
CASSQVQGAGTEAFF
TGCGCCAGCAGCCAAGTCCAGGGGGCGGGTACTGAAGCTTTCTTT
>TRBV6-2/TRBV6-3|TRBJ1-2|.|.
CASSTPGEGDYGYTF
TGTGCCAGCAGTACTCCGGGAGAGGGGGACTATGGCTACACCTTC
>TRBV10-3|TRBJ2-1|TRBD2|many
CAISDTSGGAFNEQFF
TGTGCCATCAGTGACACTAGCGGGGGGGCCTTCAATGAGCAGTTCTTC
>TRBV5-1|TRBJ2-2|.|few
CASSFRGSKAGELFF
TGCGCCAGCAGCTTCAGGGGCTCTAAGGCCGGGGAGCTGTTTTTT
>TRBV27|TRBJ2-7|TRBD1|many
CASSRQGRLSYEQYF
TGTGCCAGCAGTAGACAGGGACGATTAAGCTACGAGCAGTACTTC
>TRBV29-1|TRBJ1-2|TRBD1|many
CSASDRGLYGYTF
TGCAGCGCCTCGGACAGGGGGTTGTATGGCTACACCTTC
>TRBV9|TRBJ1-2|TRBD1|many
CASSSWTGTNYGYTF
TGTGCCAGCAGCTCATGGACAGGGACTAACTATGGCTACACCTTC
>TRBV7-8|TRBJ1-1|.|.
CASSFRRAAEAFF
TGTGCCAGCAGCTTCCGTCGGGCCGCTGAAGCTTTCTTT
>TRBV7-2|TRBJ2-7|.|.
CASRRHHSAVYEQYF
TGTGCCAGCAGACGACATCACTCAGCGGTCTACGAGCAGTACTTC
>TRBV20-1|TRBJ2-1|.|many
CRGYGVNHEQFF
TGCAGGGGGTATGGCGTCAACCATGAGCAGTTCTTC
>TRBV5-6|TRBJ1-2|.|.
CASSPTYPGDGYTF
TGTGCCAGCAGCCCTACGTACCCGGGAGATGGCTACACCTTC
>TRBV9|TRBJ1-6|.|.
CASSVEPNTPLHF
TGTGCCAGCAGCGTAGAACCGAATACACCCCTCCACTTT
>TRBV29-1|TRBJ2-1|TRBD2|.
CSVRRLAGGHNEQFF
TGCAGCGTGAGACGACTAGCGGGAGGTCACAATGAGCAGTTCTTC
>TRBV6-2/TRBV6-3|TRBJ2-3|.|few
CASSKILPTSTDTQYF
TGTGCCAGCAGTAAGATACTGCCCACTAGCACAGATACGCAGTATTTT
>TRBV3-1|TRBJ2-3|.|many
CASRGVGRGTDTQYF
TGTGCCAGCAGGGGAGTCGGGCGCGGCACAGATACGCAGTATTTT
>TRBV6-5|TRBJ1-2|.|.
CDSSPIGQIYGYTF
TGTGACAGCAGCCCTATCGGACAGATATATGGCTACACCTTC
>TRBV2|TRBJ2-1|.|.
CASLSLVRPGAFF
TGTGCCAGCCTGTCACTCGTGCGGCCAGGGGCGTTCTTC
>TRBV5-1|TRBJ2-3|.|few
CASGRGGPDTQYF
TGCGCCAGCGGCAGGGGAGGACCAGATACGCAGTATTTT
>TRBV7-2|TRBJ1-2|.|many
CASSPRWGATNYGYTF
TGTGCCAGCAGCCCGAGATGGGGGGCTACTAACTATGGCTACACCTTC
>TRBV3-1|TRBJ1-3|.|.
CASSQDGSPFSGNTIYF
TGTGCCAGCAGCCAAGATGGCAGCCCGTTCTCTGGAAACACCATATATTTT
>TRBV20-1|TRBJ2-5|.|few
CSAHSGGGWEETQYF
TGCAGTGCCCACAGTGGAGGAGGATGGGAAGAGACCCAGTACTTC
>TRBV6-5|TRBJ2-1|TRBD2|.
CASSLGLGASQTQFF
TGTGCTAGCAGTCTTGGACTAGGGGCGTCACAGACCCAGTTCTTC
>TRBV6-2/TRBV6-3|TRBJ1-1|.|.
CAGSPDLSGAEAFF
TGTGCCGGCAGCCCGGACCTCTCGGGGGCTGAAGCTTTCTTT
>TRBV5-1|TRBJ2-1|.|.
CASSWGDFEQFF
TGCGCCAGCAGCTGGGGGGACTTTGAGCAGTTCTTC
>TRBV4-3|TRBJ2-1|TRBD2|.
CASSRSGGGVDEQFF
TGCGCCAGCAGCCGGTCGGGCGGGGGGGTGGATGAGCAGTTCTTC
>TRBV2|TRBJ1-2|.|few
CASSPGRETNYGYTF
TGTGCCAGCAGCCCCGGCAGGGAGACTAACTATGGCTACACCTTC
>TRBV6-2/TRBV6-3|TRBJ2-5|.|many
CASRKGGLATQYF
TGTGCCAGCAGAAAAGGGGGTTTAGCGACCCAGTACTTC
>TRBV9|TRBJ2-5|.|.
CVSSVEGGLGENEQYF
TGTGTCAGCAGCGTAGAGGGGGGGCTAGGGGAGAATGAGCAGTACTTC
>TRBV5-1|TRBJ2-3|.|many
CASSLEWASTDTQYF
TGCGCCAGCAGCTTAGAGTGGGCTAGCACAGATACGCAGTATTTT
>TRBV5-1|TRBJ2-2|.|few
CASSLEYTGELFF
TGCGCCAGCAGCTTAGAATACACCGGGGAGCTGTTTTTT
>TRBV5-1|TRBJ1-1|.|.
CASSSAGRGTEAFF
TGCGCCAGCAGCTCGGCGGGCAGGGGAACTGAAGCTTTCTTT
>TRBV5-1|TRBJ2-7|.|once
CASSPHDLDGTYEQYF
TGCGCCAGCAGCCCGCACGACCTGGACGGGACCTACGAGCAGTACTTC
>TRBV3-1|TRBJ2-3|.|many
CASSQVRGVSTDTQYF
TGTGCCAGCAGCCAAGTACGCGGGGTGAGCACAGATACGCAGTATTTT
>TRBV9|TRBJ2-1|.|.
CASSANRVNEQFF
TGTGCCAGCAGCGCCAACAGGGTCAATGAGCAGTTCTTC
>TRBV10-3|TRBJ1-3|.|few
CAISDGRSGNTIYF
TGTGCCATCAGTGATGGCAGGTCTGGAAACACCATATATTTT
>TRBV11-1|TRBJ2-3|.|few
CTSSLRSLGFNADTQYF
TGTACCAGCAGCTTACGGTCCCTCGGGTTTAACGCAGATACGCAGTATTTT
>TRBV11-2|TRBJ2-3|TRBD2|many
CASSLQKGTIWGDTQYF
TGTGCCAGCAGCTTACAAAAAGGGACTATTTGGGGAGATACGCAGTATTTT